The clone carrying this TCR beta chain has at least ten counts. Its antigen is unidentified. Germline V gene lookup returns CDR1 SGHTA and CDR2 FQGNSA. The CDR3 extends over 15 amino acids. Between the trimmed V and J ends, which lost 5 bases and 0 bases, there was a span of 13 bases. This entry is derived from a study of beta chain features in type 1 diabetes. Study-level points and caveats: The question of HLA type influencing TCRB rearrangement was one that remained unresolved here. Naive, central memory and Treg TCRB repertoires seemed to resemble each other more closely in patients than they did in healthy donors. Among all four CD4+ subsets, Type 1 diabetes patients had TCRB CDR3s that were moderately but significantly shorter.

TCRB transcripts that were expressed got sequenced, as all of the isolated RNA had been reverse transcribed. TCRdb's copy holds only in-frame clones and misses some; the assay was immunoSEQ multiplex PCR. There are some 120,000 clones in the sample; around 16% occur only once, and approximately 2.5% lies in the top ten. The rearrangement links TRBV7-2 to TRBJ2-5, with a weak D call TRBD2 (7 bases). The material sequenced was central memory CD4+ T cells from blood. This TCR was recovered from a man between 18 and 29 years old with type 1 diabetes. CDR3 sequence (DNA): TGTGCCAGCAGCCCGAACGGGGGGCACCAAGAGACCCAGTACTTC. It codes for CASSPNGGHQETQYF.